This is a list of T cell receptor beta chains from one sample in a study of a mutant IDH1 vaccine in newly diagnosed glioma. For these TCRs, the target antigens are not known. The protocol was immunoSEQ multiplex PCR, while the TCRdb copy is restricted to in-frame clones and leaves out a portion. Among about 94,000 clones listed, roughly 86% were seen once. This specimen consisted of PBMCs, obtained from a glioma patient whose treatment included an IDH1 peptide vaccine. These TCRs come from a woman in her 50s with glioma. The CDR3 runs from the conserved cysteine through the conserved F or W. A D gene is named only where the DNA matches it firmly. Clone size appears in some rows only: once, few, many, or a class for an expanded clone.

v_gene	j_gene	d_gene	abundance	CDR3aa	CDR3nt
TRBV30	TRBJ1-6	TRBD1	few	CAWNRGLTPLHF	TGTGCCTGGAACAGGGGGCTGACACCCCTCCACTTT
TRBV5-1	TRBJ2-1	TRBD2	NA	CASSFNPSGSSYNEQFF	TGCGCCAGCAGCTTCAACCCTAGCGGTAGCTCCTACAATGAGCAGTTCTTC
TRBV6-1	TRBJ2-1	NA	NA	CASKGRGSYNEQFF	TGTGCCAGTAAGGGCAGGGGCTCCTACAATGAGCAGTTCTTC
TRBV2	TRBJ2-5	TRBD2	NA	CASSVAGQETQYF	TGTGCCAGCAGTGTAGCGGGCCAAGAGACCCAGTACTTC
TRBV28	TRBJ1-4	TRBD1	NA	CASRETGANEKLFF	TGTGCCAGCAGGGAGACAGGGGCTAATGAAAAACTGTTTTTT
TRBV2	TRBJ2-3	TRBD1	NA	CASSEISGTGLDTQYF	TGTGCCAGCAGTGAAATATCGGGGACAGGGTTAGATACGCAGTATTTT
TRBV6-1	TRBJ2-7	NA	NA	CASSELAKYEQYF	TGTGCCAGCAGTGAACTAGCGAAATACGAGCAGTACTTC
TRBV6-4	TRBJ2-1	TRBD2	NA	CASSVSSGRGFNEQFF	TGTGCCAGCAGTGTCTCTAGCGGGAGAGGGTTCAATGAGCAGTTCTTC
TRBV15	TRBJ2-7	TRBD1	NA	CATSRRQGYEQYF	TGTGCCACCAGCCGACGACAGGGTTACGAGCAGTACTTC
TRBV18	TRBJ1-1	TRBD1	NA	CASSRDSPVNTEAFF	TGTGCCAGCTCACGGGACAGTCCGGTGAACACTGAAGCTTTCTTT
TRBV7-9	TRBJ1-4	NA	NA	CASSSPGGGGYEKLFF	TGTGCCAGCAGCTCACCCGGGGGCGGAGGCTACGAAAAACTGTTTTTT
TRBV18	TRBJ2-3	NA	NA	CASSPSQGSTDTQYF	TGTGCCAGCTCACCAAGCCAGGGTAGTACAGATACGCAGTATTTT
TRBV29-1	TRBJ2-6	TRBD2	NA	CSVGELAGKLSGANVLTF	TGCAGCGTGGGGGAGCTAGCGGGAAAACTCTCTGGGGCCAACGTCCTGACTTTC
TRBV18	TRBJ1-6	NA	NA	CASSPGPGTSRALHF	TGTGCCAGCTCACCAGGTCCCGGGACGAGTAGAGCCCTCCACTTT
TRBV27	TRBJ2-7	TRBD1	NA	CASTRQGRDEQYF	TGTGCCAGCACCCGACAGGGACGCGACGAGCAGTACTTC
TRBV5-1	TRBJ2-5	NA	NA	CASSLAMGGETQYF	TGCGCCAGCAGCTTGGCCATGGGTGGAGAGACCCAGTACTTC
TRBV28	TRBJ2-1	NA	few	CATKTTSSYNEQFF	TGTGCCACAAAGACTACTAGCTCCTACAATGAGCAGTTCTTC
TRBV5-5	TRBJ1-2	NA	few	CASSLVGSRYTF	TGTGCCAGCAGCTTGGTGGGCAGCCGCTACACCTTC
TRBV6-5	TRBJ2-3	NA	NA	CASSYSQGHTDTQYF	TGTGCCAGCAGTTACTCGCAGGGGCACACAGATACGCAGTATTTT
TRBV5-6	TRBJ1-5	NA	NA	CASSQWDGDNQPQHF	TGTGCCAGCAGCCAATGGGACGGGGACAATCAGCCCCAGCATTTT
TRBV19	TRBJ1-1	TRBD1	NA	CASSITGGNTEAFF	TGTGCCAGTAGTATTACAGGGGGGAACACTGAAGCTTTCTTT
TRBV13	TRBJ1-3	NA	NA	CASSIGQRGDTIYF	TGTGCCAGCAGCATCGGACAGCGAGGGGACACCATATATTTT
TRBV5-1	TRBJ2-1	NA	NA	CASSLLTRGNEQFF	TGCGCCAGCAGCTTGTTAACTAGGGGCAATGAGCAGTTCTTC
TRBV27	TRBJ2-1	TRBD2	NA	CASRRTSGSTEQFF	TGTGCCAGCAGACGGACTAGCGGGAGCACTGAGCAGTTCTTC
TRBV9	TRBJ2-1	TRBD1	NA	CASNVGGTGAENEQFF	TGTGCCAGCAATGTCGGGGGGACAGGGGCGGAAAATGAGCAGTTCTTC
TRBV6-1	TRBJ1-3	NA	NA	CASSDWTRGNTIYF	TGTGCCAGCAGTGACTGGACGCGTGGAAACACCATATATTTT
TRBV2	TRBJ2-7	NA	NA	CASSGFEQYF	TGTGCCAGCAGTGGTTTCGAGCAGTACTTC
TRBV19	TRBJ2-5	NA	NA	CASSIGEAETQYF	TGTGCCAGTAGTATTGGGGAGGCAGAGACCCAGTACTTC
TRBV4-1	TRBJ2-3	NA	NA	CASSQDHHINPLDSTDTQYF	TGCGCCAGCAGCCAAGACCACCACATAAACCCCCTCGATAGCACAGATACGCAGTATTTT